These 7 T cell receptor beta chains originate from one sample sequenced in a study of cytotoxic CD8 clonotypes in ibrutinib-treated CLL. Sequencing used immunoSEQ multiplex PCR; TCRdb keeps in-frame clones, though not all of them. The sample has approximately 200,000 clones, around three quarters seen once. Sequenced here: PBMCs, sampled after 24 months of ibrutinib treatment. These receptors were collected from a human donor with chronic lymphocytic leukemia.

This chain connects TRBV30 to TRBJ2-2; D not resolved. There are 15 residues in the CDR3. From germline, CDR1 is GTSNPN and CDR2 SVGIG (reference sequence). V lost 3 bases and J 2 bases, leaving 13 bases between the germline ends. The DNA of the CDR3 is TGTGCCTGGAGCGTCGGATCGATAAACACCGGGGAGCTGTTTTTT. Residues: CAWSVGSINTGELFF.

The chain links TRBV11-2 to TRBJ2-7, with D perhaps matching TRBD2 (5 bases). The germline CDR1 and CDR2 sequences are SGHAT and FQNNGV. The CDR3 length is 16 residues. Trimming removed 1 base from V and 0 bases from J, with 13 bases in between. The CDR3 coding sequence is TGTGCCAGCAGCTTAGCCGCGGGCCGATACTCCTACGAGCAGTACTTC. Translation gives CASSLAAGRYSYEQYF.

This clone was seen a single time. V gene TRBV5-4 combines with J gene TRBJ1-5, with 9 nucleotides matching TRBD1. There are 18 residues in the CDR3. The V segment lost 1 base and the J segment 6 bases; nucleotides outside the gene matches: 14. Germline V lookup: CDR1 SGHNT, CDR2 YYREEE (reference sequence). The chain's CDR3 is CASSLLSKYRGQGQPQHF. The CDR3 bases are TGTGCCAGCAGCTTGCTGTCAAAATACAGGGGGCAGGGTCAGCCCCAGCATTTT.

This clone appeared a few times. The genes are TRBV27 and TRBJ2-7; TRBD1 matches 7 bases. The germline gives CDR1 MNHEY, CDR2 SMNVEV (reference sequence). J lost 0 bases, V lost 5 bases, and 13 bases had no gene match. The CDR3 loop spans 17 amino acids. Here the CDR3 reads CASSIRPSEGASYEQYF. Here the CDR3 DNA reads TGTGCCAGCAGTATACGGCCTTCCGAGGGGGCCTCCTACGAGCAGTACTTC.

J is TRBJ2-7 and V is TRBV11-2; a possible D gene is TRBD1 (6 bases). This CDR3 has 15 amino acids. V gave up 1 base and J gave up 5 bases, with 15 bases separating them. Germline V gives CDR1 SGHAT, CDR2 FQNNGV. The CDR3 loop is CASSLGGQGSDEQYF. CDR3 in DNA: TGTGCCAGCAGCTTAGGGGGGCAGGGGAGCGACGAGCAGTACTTC.

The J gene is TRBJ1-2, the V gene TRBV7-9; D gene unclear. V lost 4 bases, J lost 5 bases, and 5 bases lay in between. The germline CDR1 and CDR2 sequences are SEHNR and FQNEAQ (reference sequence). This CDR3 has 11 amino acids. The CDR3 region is CASSYTYGYTF. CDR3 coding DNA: TGTGCCAGCAGCTATACTTATGGCTACACCTTC.

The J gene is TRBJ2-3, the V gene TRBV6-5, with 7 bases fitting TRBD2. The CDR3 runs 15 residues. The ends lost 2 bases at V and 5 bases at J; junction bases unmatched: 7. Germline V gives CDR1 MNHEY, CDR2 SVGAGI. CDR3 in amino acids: CASSYAAGELDTQYF. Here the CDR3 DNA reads TGTGCCAGCAGTTACGCTGCGGGAGAGTTAGATACGCAGTATTTT.